The T cell receptor beta chain described here comes from a study of blood T cell repertoires in COVID-19. The V and J ends lost 0 bases and 6 bases, in that order; junction bases with no gene match: 3. The CDR3 length is 14 residues. In germline, CDR1 is SGHTA, CDR2 FQGTGA. This table comes from immunoSEQ multiplex PCR, and its TCRdb copy is limited to in-frame clones, with some not included. Found here are 100,000 to 150,000 clones, 65% to 90% of them singletons; the top ten hold roughly 30%. The V gene is TRBV7-3, the J gene TRBJ2-7; 9 positions match TRBD1. Sequencing input: peripheral blood. This receptor was taken from a woman aged 80 or over with acute or convalescent COVID-19. The CDR3 DNA sequence: TGTGCCAGCAGCTTAACCGGACAGGGGAGCGAGCAGTACTTC. It yields the protein CASSLTGQGSEQYF.